This T cell receptor beta chain was recorded in a study of beta chain features in type 1 diabetes. Findings and caveats of the study: VDJ junctions sequenced from type 1 diabetes patients showed fewer insertions and more deletions. There was a moderate but significant shortening of TCRB CDR3s in all four CD4+ subsets of Type 1 diabetes patients.

Sequencing targeted expressed TCRB transcripts, as all isolated RNA had been reverse transcribed. Clones were sequenced by immunoSEQ multiplex PCR, and TCRdb holds only the in-frame ones, with some missing. The table has roughly 340,000 clones, 10% to 15% seen once. CDR1 and CDR2 from the germline V gene are SGHTA and FQGNSA. This CDR3 is built from 15 residues. V lost 5 bases to trimming and J lost 6 bases; unmatched junction nucleotides: 7. Worth noting for this clone: Its target is unknown.

Sequenced material: naive CD4+ T cells from blood. The receptor was isolated from a woman aged 18-29 years with type 1 diabetes. The rearrangement links TRBV7-2 to TRBJ2-1, with TRBD2 matching over 10 bases. CDR3 bases: TGTGCCAGCAGCGCGCTAGCGGGGGTCGTCAATGAGCAGTTCTTC. Its translation is CASSALAGVVNEQFF.